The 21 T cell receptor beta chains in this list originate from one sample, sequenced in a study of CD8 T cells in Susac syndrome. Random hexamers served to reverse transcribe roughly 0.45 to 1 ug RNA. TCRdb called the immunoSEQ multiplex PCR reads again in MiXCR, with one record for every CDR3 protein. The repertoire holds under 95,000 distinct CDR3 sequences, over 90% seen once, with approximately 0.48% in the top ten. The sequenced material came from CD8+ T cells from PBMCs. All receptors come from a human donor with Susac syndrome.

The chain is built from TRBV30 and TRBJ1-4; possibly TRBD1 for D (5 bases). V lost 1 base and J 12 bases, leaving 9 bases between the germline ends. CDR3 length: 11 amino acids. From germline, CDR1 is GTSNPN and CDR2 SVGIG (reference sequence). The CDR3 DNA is TGTGCCTGGAGTGGCGCGGGGGAACTGTTTTTT. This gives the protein CAWSGAGELFF.

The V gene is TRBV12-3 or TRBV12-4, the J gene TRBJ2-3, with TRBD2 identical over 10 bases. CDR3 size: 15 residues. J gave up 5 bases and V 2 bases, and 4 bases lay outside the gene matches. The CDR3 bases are TGTGCCAGCAGTTTACTAGCGGGAGCTGAAGATACGCAGTATTTT. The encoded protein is CASSLLAGAEDTQYF.

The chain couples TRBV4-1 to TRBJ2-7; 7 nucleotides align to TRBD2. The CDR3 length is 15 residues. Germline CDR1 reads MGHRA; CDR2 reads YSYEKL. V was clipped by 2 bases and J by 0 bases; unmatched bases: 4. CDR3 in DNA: TGCGCCAGCAGCCAATCGTCTAGCGGCTCCTACGAGCAGTACTTC. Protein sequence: CASSQSSSGSYEQYF.

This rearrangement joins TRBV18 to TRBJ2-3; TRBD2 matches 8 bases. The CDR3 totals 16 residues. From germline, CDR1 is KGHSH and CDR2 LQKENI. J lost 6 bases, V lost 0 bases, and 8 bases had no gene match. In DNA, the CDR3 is TGTGCCAGCTCACCACCGGGTAGCGGGAAGGAGGATACGCAGTATTTT. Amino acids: CASSPPGSGKEDTQYF. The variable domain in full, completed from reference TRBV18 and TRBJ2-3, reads NAGVMQNPRHLVRRRGQEARLRCSPMKGHSHVYWYRQLPEEGLKFMVYLQKENIIDESGMPKERFSAEFPKEGPSILRIQQVVRGDSAAYFCASSPPGSGKEDTQYFGPGTRLTVL.

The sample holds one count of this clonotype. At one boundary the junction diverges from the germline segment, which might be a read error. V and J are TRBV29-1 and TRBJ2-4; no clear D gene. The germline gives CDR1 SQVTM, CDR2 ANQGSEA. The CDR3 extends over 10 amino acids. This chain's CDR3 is CSVGKSIQYF. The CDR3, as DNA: TGCAGCGTTGGCAAAAGCATTCAGTACTTC.

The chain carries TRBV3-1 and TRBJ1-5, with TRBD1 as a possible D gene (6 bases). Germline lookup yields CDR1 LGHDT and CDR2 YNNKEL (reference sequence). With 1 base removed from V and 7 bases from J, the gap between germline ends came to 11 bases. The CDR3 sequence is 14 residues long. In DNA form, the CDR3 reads TGTGCCAGCAGCCAAGCACAGGGATTCCAGCCCCAGCATTTT. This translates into CASSQAQGFQPQHF.

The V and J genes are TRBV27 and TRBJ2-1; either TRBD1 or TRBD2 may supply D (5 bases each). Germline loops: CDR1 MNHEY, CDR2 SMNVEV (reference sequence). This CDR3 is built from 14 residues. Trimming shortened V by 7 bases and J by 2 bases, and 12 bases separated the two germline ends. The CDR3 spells CASMRAGPYNEQFF. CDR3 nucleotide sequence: TGTGCCAGCATGCGGGCAGGGCCCTACAATGAGCAGTTCTTC.

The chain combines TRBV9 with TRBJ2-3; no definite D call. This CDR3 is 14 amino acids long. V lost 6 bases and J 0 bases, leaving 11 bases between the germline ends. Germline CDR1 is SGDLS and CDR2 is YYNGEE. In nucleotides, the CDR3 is TGTGCCAGCACCGCTTGGGCCAGCACAGATACGCAGTATTTT. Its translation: CASTAWASTDTQYF. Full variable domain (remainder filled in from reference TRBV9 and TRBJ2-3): DSGVTQTPKHLITATGQRVTLRCSPRSGDLSVYWYQQSLDQGLQFLIQYYNGEERAKGNILERFSAQQFPDLHSELNLSSLELGDSALYFCASTAWASTDTQYFGPGTRLTVL.

The CDR3 region is CASRSPSVFGELFF. The CDR3 DNA reads as TGTGCCAGCAGATCCCCGTCGGTTTTCGGGGAGCTGTTTTTT. The V and J genes are TRBV12-3 or TRBV12-4 and TRBJ2-2; D is undetermined. With 6 bases removed from V and 7 bases from J, the gap between germline ends came to 15 bases. This CDR3 comprises 14 residues.

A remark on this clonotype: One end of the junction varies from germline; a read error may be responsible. In nucleotides, the CDR3 is TGCGCCAGCAGTCAAGGACTAGCGGGAGCTCAACCGGGGAATGAGCAGTTCTTC. Amino acid sequence: CASSQGLAGAQPGNEQFF. The rearrangement links TRBV4-1 to TRBJ2-1; TRBD2 matches 13 bases. The CDR3 contains 18 residues. Germline CDR1 and CDR2: MGHRA and YSYEKL.

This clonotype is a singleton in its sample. The CDR3: CASDTGGADTQYF. The CDR3 DNA is TGTGCCAGCGATACGGGAGGGGCAGATACGCAGTATTTT. The chain couples TRBV9 to TRBJ2-3, with 8 bases aligning to TRBD2. This CDR3 contains 13 residues. With 7 bases clipped from V and 4 bases from J, the junction kept 5 bases outside the gene matches. Germline CDR1 reads SGDLS; CDR2 reads YYNGEE.

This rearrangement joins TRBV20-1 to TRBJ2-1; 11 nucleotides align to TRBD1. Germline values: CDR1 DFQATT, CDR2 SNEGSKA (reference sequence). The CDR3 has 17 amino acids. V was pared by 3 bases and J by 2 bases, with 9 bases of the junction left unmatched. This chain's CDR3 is CSASLDRGLPAYNEQFF. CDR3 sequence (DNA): TGCAGTGCTAGTTTGGACAGGGGGCTCCCCGCCTACAATGAGCAGTTCTTC.

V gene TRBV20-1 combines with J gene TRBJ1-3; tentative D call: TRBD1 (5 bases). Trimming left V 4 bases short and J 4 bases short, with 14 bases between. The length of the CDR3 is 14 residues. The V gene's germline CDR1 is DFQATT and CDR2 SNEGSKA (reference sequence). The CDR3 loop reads CSATPLGEGNTIYF. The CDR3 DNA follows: TGCAGTGCTACACCCCTGGGGGAAGGAAACACCATATATTTT.

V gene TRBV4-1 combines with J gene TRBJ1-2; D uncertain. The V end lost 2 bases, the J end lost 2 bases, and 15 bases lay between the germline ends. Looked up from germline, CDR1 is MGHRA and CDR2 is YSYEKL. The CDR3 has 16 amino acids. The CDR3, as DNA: TGCGCCAGCAGCCAATATGTATCGGGGTTCAACTATGGCTACACCTTC. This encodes CASSQYVSGFNYGYTF.

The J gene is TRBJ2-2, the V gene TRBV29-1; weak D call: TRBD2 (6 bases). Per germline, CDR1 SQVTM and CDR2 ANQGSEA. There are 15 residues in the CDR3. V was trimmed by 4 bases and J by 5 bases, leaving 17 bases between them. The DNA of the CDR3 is TGCAGCGTTGGAGGGGTTGGAGGGTCGACCGGGGAGCTGTTTTTT. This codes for CSVGGVGGSTGELFF.

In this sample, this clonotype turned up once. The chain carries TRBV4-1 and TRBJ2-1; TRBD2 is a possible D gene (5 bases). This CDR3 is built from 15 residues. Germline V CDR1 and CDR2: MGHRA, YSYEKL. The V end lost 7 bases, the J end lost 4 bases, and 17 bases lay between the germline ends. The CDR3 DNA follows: TGCGCCAGCACCCTCCTTGCGGGCGGTTACAATGAGCAGTTCTTC. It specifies CASTLLAGGYNEQFF.

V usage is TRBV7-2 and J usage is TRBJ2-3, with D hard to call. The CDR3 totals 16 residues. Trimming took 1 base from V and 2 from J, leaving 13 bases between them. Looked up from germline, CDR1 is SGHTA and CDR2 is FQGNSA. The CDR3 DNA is TGTGCCAGCAGCTTAGGATGGGCAGGCCTCACAGATACGCAGTATTTT. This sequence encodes CASSLGWAGLTDTQYF. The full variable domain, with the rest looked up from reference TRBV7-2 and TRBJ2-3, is GAGVSQSPSNKVTEKGKDVELRCDPISGHTALYWYRQSLGQGLEFLIYFQGNSAPDKSGLPSDRFSAERTGGSVSTLTIQRTQQEDSAVYLCASSLGWAGLTDTQYFGPGTRLTVL.

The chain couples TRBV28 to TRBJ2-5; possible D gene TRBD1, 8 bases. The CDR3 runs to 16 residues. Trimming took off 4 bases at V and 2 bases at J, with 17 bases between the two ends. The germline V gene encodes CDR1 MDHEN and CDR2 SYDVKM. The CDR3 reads CASSSTGGTGQETQYF. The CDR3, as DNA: TGTGCCAGCAGTTCTACCGGGGGGACAGGACAAGAGACCCAGTACTTC.

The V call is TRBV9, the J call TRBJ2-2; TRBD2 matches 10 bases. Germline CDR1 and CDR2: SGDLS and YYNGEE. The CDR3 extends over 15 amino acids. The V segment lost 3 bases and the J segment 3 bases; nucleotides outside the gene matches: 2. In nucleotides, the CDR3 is TGTGCCAGCAGCGCGACTAGCGGGTACACCGGGGAGCTGTTTTTT. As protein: CASSATSGYTGELFF.

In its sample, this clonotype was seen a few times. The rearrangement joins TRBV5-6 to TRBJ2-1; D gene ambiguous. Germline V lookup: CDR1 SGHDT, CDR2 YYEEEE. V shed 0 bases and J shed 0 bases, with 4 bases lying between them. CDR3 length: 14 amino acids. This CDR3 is CASSLGRSYNEQFF. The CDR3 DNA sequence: TGTGCCAGCAGCTTGGGGCGCTCCTACAATGAGCAGTTCTTC.

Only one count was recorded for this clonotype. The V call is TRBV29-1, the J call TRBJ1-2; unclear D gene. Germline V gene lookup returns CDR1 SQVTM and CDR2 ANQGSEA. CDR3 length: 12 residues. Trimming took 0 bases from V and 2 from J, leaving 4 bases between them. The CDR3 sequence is CSVEDWNYGYTF. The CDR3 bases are TGCAGCGTTGAAGACTGGAACTATGGCTACACCTTC.